This is a list of T cell receptor beta chains from one sample in a study of blood T cell repertoires in COVID-19. Sequenced by immunoSEQ multiplex PCR; TCRdb stores in-frame clones only, minus some. The table shows 380,000 or so clones, with 80% to 90% occurring only once. Sequencing input: peripheral blood. These receptor sequences come from a man aged 35-49 years with acute or convalescent COVID-19. Each CDR3 is given with its conserved first and last residue. The order of the fields is clone size, V gene, J gene, D gene, CDR3 protein, CDR3 DNA. D genes are given only for firm matches. Clone size, where shown, is once, few, many, or a class for clones that have expanded.

clone size: .
V gene: TRBV5-1
J gene: TRBJ1-1
D gene: .
CDR3 protein: CASSPWRLNTEAFF
CDR3 DNA: TGCGCCAGCAGCCCCTGGAGGTTGAACACTGAAGCTTTCTTT

clone size: .
V gene: TRBV29-1
J gene: TRBJ1-1
D gene: .
CDR3 protein: CSVLGREENTEAFF
CDR3 DNA: TGCAGCGTCCTAGGGCGGGAAGAGAACACTGAAGCTTTCTTT

clone size: .
V gene: TRBV15
J gene: TRBJ1-2
D gene: .
CDR3 protein: CATSPLTGNLNYGYTF
CDR3 DNA: TGTGCCACCAGCCCTCTCACAGGGAACCTAAACTATGGCTACACCTTC

clone size: .
V gene: TRBV27
J gene: TRBJ2-3
D gene: TRBD2
CDR3 protein: CAIRAAGGTDTQYF
CDR3 DNA: TGTGCCATCCGGGCGGCGGGAGGTACCGATACGCAGTATTTT

clone size: .
V gene: TRBV19
J gene: TRBJ1-3
D gene: .
CDR3 protein: CASSYRDHSGNTIYF
CDR3 DNA: TGTGCCAGTAGCTACAGGGACCACTCTGGAAACACCATATATTTT

clone size: .
V gene: TRBV6-6
J gene: TRBJ1-5
D gene: .
CDR3 protein: CASSYLQKDQPQHF
CDR3 DNA: TGTGCCAGCAGTTACCTACAGAAGGATCAGCCCCAGCATTTT

clone size: .
V gene: TRBV29-1
J gene: TRBJ1-1
D gene: .
CDR3 protein: CSVVGNRELNTEAFF
CDR3 DNA: TGCAGCGTTGTAGGGAACAGGGAACTCAACACTGAAGCTTTCTTT

clone size: .
V gene: TRBV20-1
J gene: TRBJ1-5
D gene: TRBD1
CDR3 protein: CSASDRGPNQPQHF
CDR3 DNA: TGCAGTGCTAGTGACAGGGGGCCTAATCAGCCCCAGCATTTT

clone size: .
V gene: TRBV23-1
J gene: TRBJ2-2
D gene: .
CDR3 protein: CASSRTGHHTGELFF
CDR3 DNA: TGCGCCAGCAGTCGTACGGGACATCACACCGGGGAGCTGTTTTTT

clone size: .
V gene: TRBV27
J gene: TRBJ2-5
D gene: .
CDR3 protein: CASSLTHGGTQYF
CDR3 DNA: TGTGCCAGCAGTTTAACCCACGGGGGGACCCAGTACTTC

clone size: .
V gene: TRBV15
J gene: TRBJ2-3
D gene: TRBD1
CDR3 protein: CATSRGLDRGPADTQYF
CDR3 DNA: TGTGCCACCAGCAGAGGGTTGGACAGGGGGCCGGCAGATACGCAGTATTTT

clone size: .
V gene: TRBV2
J gene: TRBJ2-3
D gene: TRBD1
CDR3 protein: CASSQDRVGDTQYF
CDR3 DNA: TGTGCCAGCAGTCAGGACAGGGTGGGAGATACGCAGTATTTT

clone size: .
V gene: TRBV6-2/TRBV6-3
J gene: TRBJ2-3
D gene: .
CDR3 protein: CASSYSIESYPSTDTQYF
CDR3 DNA: TGTGCCAGCAGTTACTCGATAGAGTCGTACCCTAGCACAGATACGCAGTATTTT

clone size: .
V gene: TRBV5-6
J gene: TRBJ2-5
D gene: .
CDR3 protein: CASSLQVWETQYF
CDR3 DNA: TGTGCCAGCAGCTTACAGGTGTGGGAGACCCAGTACTTC

clone size: few
V gene: TRBV7-9
J gene: TRBJ2-7
D gene: TRBD2
CDR3 protein: CASSYGRESSYEQYF
CDR3 DNA: TGTGCCAGCAGCTACGGGCGGGAGAGCTCCTACGAGCAGTACTTC

clone size: .
V gene: TRBV7-9
J gene: TRBJ1-1
D gene: .
CDR3 protein: CASSLLVTEAFF
CDR3 DNA: TGTGCCAGCAGCCTCCTCGTTACTGAAGCTTTCTTT

clone size: .
V gene: TRBV7-9
J gene: TRBJ2-5
D gene: TRBD1
CDR3 protein: CASSHGQGIQTQYF
CDR3 DNA: TGTGCCAGCAGCCACGGACAGGGGATTCAGACCCAGTACTTC

clone size: .
V gene: TRBV6-6
J gene: TRBJ1-5
D gene: TRBD1
CDR3 protein: CASSYEIQGSLQPQHF
CDR3 DNA: TGTGCCAGCAGTTACGAGATACAGGGGTCTCTCCAGCCCCAGCATTTT

clone size: .
V gene: TRBV5-1
J gene: TRBJ1-4
D gene: .
CDR3 protein: CASSFEATNEKLFF
CDR3 DNA: TGCGCCAGCAGCTTTGAGGCAACTAATGAAAAACTGTTTTTT

clone size: .
V gene: TRBV7-2
J gene: TRBJ1-4
D gene: TRBD1
CDR3 protein: CASSPGQGKEKLFF
CDR3 DNA: TGTGCCAGCAGCCCGGGACAGGGTAAAGAAAAACTGTTTTTT

clone size: .
V gene: TRBV6-5
J gene: TRBJ2-5
D gene: .
CDR3 protein: CASSYPGQETQYF
CDR3 DNA: TGTGCCAGCAGTTACCCCGGGCAAGAGACCCAGTACTTC

clone size: .
V gene: TRBV2
J gene: TRBJ1-1
D gene: TRBD1
CDR3 protein: CASSVSGQGNTEAFF
CDR3 DNA: TGTGCCAGCAGTGTGTCGGGACAGGGGAACACTGAAGCTTTCTTT

clone size: .
V gene: TRBV6-5
J gene: TRBJ1-2
D gene: .
CDR3 protein: CASSYSGVRDYGYTF
CDR3 DNA: TGTGCCAGCAGTTACTCCGGGGTTCGGGACTATGGCTACACCTTC

clone size: once
V gene: TRBV4-2
J gene: TRBJ1-2
D gene: .
CDR3 protein: CASSPAGESTYGYTF
CDR3 DNA: TGTGCCAGCAGCCCGGCAGGGGAATCTACCTATGGCTACACCTTC

clone size: .
V gene: TRBV19
J gene: TRBJ1-2
D gene: .
CDR3 protein: CASSRSQPKLYGYTF
CDR3 DNA: TGTGCCAGTAGTAGGAGCCAGCCTAAACTCTATGGCTACACCTTC

clone size: .
V gene: TRBV24-1
J gene: TRBJ2-1
D gene: TRBD2
CDR3 protein: CATSPTSGDYNEQFF
CDR3 DNA: TGTGCCACCAGCCCGACTAGCGGAGACTACAATGAGCAGTTCTTC

clone size: .
V gene: TRBV27
J gene: TRBJ2-7
D gene: .
CDR3 protein: CASSSPDWTHEQYF
CDR3 DNA: TGTGCCAGCAGTTCCCCGGACTGGACCCACGAGCAGTACTTC

clone size: .
V gene: TRBV7-9
J gene: TRBJ2-5
D gene: .
CDR3 protein: CASSFARETQYF
CDR3 DNA: TGTGCCAGCAGCTTTGCCCGGGAGACCCAGTACTTC

clone size: .
V gene: TRBV28
J gene: TRBJ1-2
D gene: TRBD1
CDR3 protein: CASSSTGGGYGYTF
CDR3 DNA: TGTGCCAGCAGCTCGACAGGGGGCGGCTATGGCTACACCTTC

clone size: .
V gene: TRBV2
J gene: TRBJ2-6
D gene: TRBD1
CDR3 protein: CASRDRASGANVLTF
CDR3 DNA: TGTGCCAGCAGGGACAGGGCAAGTGGGGCCAACGTCCTGACTTTC

clone size: .
V gene: TRBV28
J gene: TRBJ2-1
D gene: .
CDR3 protein: CASSLSPSEQFF
CDR3 DNA: TGTGCCAGCAGTTTATCTCCGAGCGAGCAGTTCTTC

clone size: .
V gene: TRBV7-9
J gene: TRBJ2-3
D gene: TRBD2
CDR3 protein: CASLAGVLRRTDTQYF
CDR3 DNA: TGTGCCAGCCTAGCGGGGGTACTTCGACGCACAGATACGCAGTATTTT

clone size: .
V gene: TRBV2
J gene: TRBJ1-1
D gene: .
CDR3 protein: CASRTGLQVSEAFF
CDR3 DNA: TGTGCCAGTCGGACGGGACTTCAAGTCTCTGAAGCTTTCTTT

clone size: .
V gene: TRBV6-6
J gene: TRBJ1-2
D gene: TRBD1
CDR3 protein: CASSYRQGADGYTF
CDR3 DNA: TGTGCCAGCAGTTACAGACAGGGGGCGGATGGCTACACCTTC

clone size: .
V gene: TRBV9
J gene: TRBJ2-3
D gene: .
CDR3 protein: CASTGGATDTQYF
CDR3 DNA: TGTGCCAGCACGGGTGGGGCCACAGATACGCAGTATTTT